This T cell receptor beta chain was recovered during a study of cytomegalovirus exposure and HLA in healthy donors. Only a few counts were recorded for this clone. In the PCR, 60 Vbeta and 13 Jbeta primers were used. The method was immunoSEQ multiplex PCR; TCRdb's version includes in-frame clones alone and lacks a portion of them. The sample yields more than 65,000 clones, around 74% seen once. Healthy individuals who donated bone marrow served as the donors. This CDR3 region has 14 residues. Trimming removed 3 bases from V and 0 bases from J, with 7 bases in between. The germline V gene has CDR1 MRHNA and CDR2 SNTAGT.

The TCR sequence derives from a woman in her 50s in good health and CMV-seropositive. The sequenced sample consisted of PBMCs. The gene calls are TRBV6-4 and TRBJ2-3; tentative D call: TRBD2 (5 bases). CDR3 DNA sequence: TGTGCCAGCAGTGAGGAGGACAGCACAGATACGCAGTATTTT. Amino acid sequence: CASSEEDSTDTQYF.